This T cell receptor (beta chain) was retrieved from a study of tumor and adjacent non-tumor tissue in lung cancer. In the study overall: Stage I to III disease affected ten to eleven men and a handful of women aged roughly 30 to 76.

The library came from three nested PCR rounds adapted from ARM-PCR protocols. TCRdb fed the multiplex PCR reads into MiXCR, producing one record per CDR3 protein. The repertoire holds 76,000 or so distinct CDR3 sequences, with around 70% as singletons. Germline CDR1 and CDR2: MDHEN and SYDVKM. The CDR3 totals 15 residues. Only one count was recorded for this clonotype. Mismatch with germline at one junction end may stem from a read error. RNA was extracted from bulk tissue without any cell sorting. This TCR was recovered from a woman in her 70s with non-small cell lung cancer. The chain joins TRBV28 to TRBJ1-2; D unclear. Sequenced input: lung tumor tissue. The CDR3 sequence: CTSSSPPKDNYGYTF. For the CDR3, the DNA is TGTACCAGCAGTTCACCCCCTAAGGATAACTATGGCTACACCTTC.